This T cell receptor (beta chain) was recorded in a study of long-term antiretroviral therapy in people with HIV (dated by TCRdb to the early 2020s). Looking at the study overall: The earliest samples were collected approximately a decade before the 2015 WHO recommendation for immediate ART, a period when ART was typically delayed until CD4 counts fell. No cross-contamination during QIAcube processing was shown when test extractions of a monoclonal T-cell line were performed alongside a few dozen polyclonal samples. A retrospective serial study tested whether ART initiation and durable HIV suppression were associated with changes in peripheral blood TRB repertoire composition and diversity. The cohort contributed about 200 cryopreserved PBMC samples from 30 adults with confirmed HIV infection, collected serially over a mean of approximately 6 years (range 1-12). Of the 30 or so participants with HIV, about a dozen were female.

Results and caveats for the whole study, not just this receptor: A significant increase in TRB diversity was found to be associated with ART initiation, although TRB diversity was observed to remain significantly below that of transplant donor controls even after long-term ART. The repertoire was dominated across all time points by expanded TRB clones identified before ART initiation, although this dominance was seen to fluctuate and to decrease in many PLHIV after ART. Compared with controls, HIV repertoires had narrower CDR3 length ranges, and the network structure pointed to an antigen-experienced repertoire that shifted only slightly toward naive after ART. Unsorted PBMC were profiled instead of sorted CD4+ and CD8+ T cells because pre-ART samples had limited cell numbers. Samples dated from the mid-2000s to the late 2010s, and the ART regimens used may be less effective than current ones. Inferences about post-ART repertoire changes were limited because no data were available on ART adherence, viral resistance or therapy changes. Since PBMC availability was limited, sequencing covered only the TCR beta chain, with no alpha chain pairing.

Taken from cysteine to phenylalanine, the CDR3 has 12 residues. Solely the CDR3 DNA is kept, with 36 bases framed from the first base. CDR1 SQVTM and CDR2 ANQGSEA are derived from the germline V gene. The immunoSEQ hsTCRB v3.0 assay was used at survey level resolution to sequence the TRB variable region. A depth of roughly 35,000-55,000 T-cell genomes per sample was targeted for TRB sequencing. Pooled TRB libraries were sequenced on an Illumina MiSeq with a v3 150-cycle kit. The published analysis was carried out like this. Analysis of repertoires was carried out in R inside a reproducible Nextflow workflow spanning QC, data transformation and analysis. LymphoSeq2, an R package for exploring AIRR-Seq data, was used to implement custom analyses. Four samples yielding fewer than 5000 total TRB sequences were excluded, leaving around 200 analyzed HIV repertoires. Of the roughly 190 retained HIV repertoires, over 55 were collected before and more than 120 after ART initiation. Each repertoire was downsampled to 5000 TRB nucleotide sequences, and summary statistics were averaged across 100 downsampling iterations. Only TRB sequences with CDR3 regions of at least seven amino acids were retained for analysis. Diversity was assessed using a clonality score derived from Shannon entropy and using the Gini coefficient. In repertoire networks, the top 5000 CDR3 amino acid sequences were linked whenever an edit distance of one separated two sequences. For TRB CDR3 amino acid sequences, antigen specificity groups and MHC restriction were predicted with GLIPH2. To flag known associations with CMV, EBV, HIV or tissue antigens, CDR3 amino acid sequences were compared against VDJdb and McPAS-TCR. Pre-ART, post-ART and control groups were compared with Wilcoxon signed-rank tests and Holm-Bonferroni correction. In TCRdb, the immuneACCESS table is reduced to in-frame sequences with V and J assigned. These tables do not hold every clone; where another copy was compared, an unresolved V gene accounts for under half, and the others remain unexplained. That table furnishes V, J and clone size, whereas the DNA furnished D and trimming. For this sample there are 22,000 or so clones; about 84% appear just once. About 17% of the sample is taken by the ten largest.

Inclusion was restricted to participants for whom at least one PBMC sample before ART initiation and at least two post-ART samples were available. Every participant with HIV received treatment in the United States of America. Cryopreserved samples of about 0.9-11 million PBMC were thawed and washed before DNA extraction. At the time of the earliest PBMC sample, participants with HIV were aged between roughly 20 and 54 years. PBMC samples from each participant spanned 1-4 timepoints before ART initiation and 2-8 timepoints after ART initiation, with a median of 7 samples. For every participant, serial HIV viral load, CD4+ T-cell count, ART history and demographic data were obtained. Genomic DNA was extracted from unsorted PBMC with a Qiagen kit on a QIAcube, with processing performed in batches of 12 samples. This clone has a single count. The antigen this receptor binds is unknown. No quality values exist for individual bases; no much larger clone is one base distant.

The V gene is TRBV29-1 and the J gene is TRBJ1-1; no D segment can be confidently identified. The sequence was obtained from a man aged 35-49 years with HIV. The sample in question was unsorted PBMCs, obtained 0.5 years before starting antiretroviral therapy. The bases read TGCGGCATTCAGTCGTTGGGCACTGAAGCTTTCTTT. This encodes CGIQSLGTEAFF.